This is a list of T cell receptor beta chains from one sample in a study of somatic mutations in cytotoxic T cells in rheumatoid arthritis. Data came from immunoSEQ multiplex PCR; TCRdb stores just in-frame clones and leaves some out. Of thousands of clones listed, around 75% were seen once; the top ten hold under 45%. The sample consisted of CD8+ T cells sorted from blood. These receptor sequences come from a woman aged 55-70 years in good health. The CDR3 runs from the conserved cysteine through the conserved F or W. A D gene is named only where the DNA matches it firmly. A row's size may be missing; if present it is once, few, many or a size class.

V	D	size	J	CDR3	DNA
TRBV30	TRBD1	-	TRBJ2-7	CAWSSGTDYEQYF	TGTGCCTGGAGTTCCGGGACAGACTACGAGCAGTACTTC
TRBV5-8	TRBD1	-	TRBJ1-2	CASSLQGANYGYTF	TGTGCCAGCAGCTTGCAGGGGGCTAACTATGGCTACACCTTC
TRBV10-3	TRBD2	-	TRBJ2-1	CAISESDLAGEYEQFF	TGTGCCATCAGTGAGTCGGACCTAGCGGGAGAATATGAGCAGTTCTTC
TRBV4-3	-	-	TRBJ1-1	CASSQSAGLNTEAFF	TGCGCCAGCAGCCAATCCGCAGGCTTGAACACTGAAGCTTTCTTT
TRBV9	-	-	TRBJ1-2	CASIDSTYGYTF	TGTGCCAGCATCGACTCAACGTATGGCTACACCTTC
TRBV5-4	-	-	TRBJ1-3	CASSLRGSGNTIYF	TGTGCCAGCAGCTTGAGGGGCTCTGGAAACACCATATATTTT
TRBV7-9	TRBD1	-	TRBJ1-2	CASSTSSTGVVYGYTF	TGTGCCAGCAGCACTAGCTCCACAGGGGTTGTCTATGGCTACACCTTC
TRBV30	-	-	TRBJ2-1	CAWKPMGGYNEQFF	TGTGCCTGGAAACCCATGGGGGGTTACAATGAGCAGTTCTTC
TRBV7-7	-	-	TRBJ2-3	CASSLVSWSTQYF	TGTGCCAGCAGCTTAGTATCATGGAGTACGCAGTATTTT
TRBV7-2	TRBD2	-	TRBJ2-3	CASSLVTSGRTTDTQYF	TGTGCCAGCAGCTTAGTGACTAGCGGGAGAACCACAGATACGCAGTATTTT
TRBV6-5	TRBD1	-	TRBJ2-7	CASNTRTGGAYEQYF	TGTGCCAGCAATACCCGGACAGGGGGCGCTTACGAGCAGTACTTC
TRBV2	-	-	TRBJ2-7	CASSWMTTGEQYF	TGTGCCAGCAGTTGGATGACCACAGGCGAGCAGTACTTC
TRBV5-1	-	once	TRBJ2-3	CASSLGPLRQYF	TGCGCCAGCAGCTTGGGTCCTCTTCGGCAGTATTTT
TRBV29-1	-	few	TRBJ2-7	CSVEGIQGHQPYEQYF	TGCAGCGTTGAGGGTATACAGGGACATCAGCCCTACGAGCAGTACTTC
TRBV2	TRBD2	-	TRBJ2-1	CASSRSGGGPNEQFF	TGTGCCAGCAGTAGAAGCGGGGGGGGCCCCAATGAGCAGTTCTTC
TRBV7-9	TRBD2	-	TRBJ2-7	CASTPRSGGIYEQYF	TGTGCCAGCACCCCCAGGTCGGGGGGGATCTACGAGCAGTACTTC
TRBV27	-	-	TRBJ2-7	CASSSGAYEQYF	TGTGCCAGCAGCTCAGGGGCCTACGAGCAGTACTTC
TRBV4-3	TRBD2	-	TRBJ2-3	CASSQSWTSGVDTQYF	TGCGCCAGCAGCCAATCCTGGACTAGCGGAGTAGATACGCAGTATTTT
TRBV6-6	TRBD2	-	TRBJ2-1	CASSYLAGGNNEQFF	TGTGCCAGCAGTTATCTAGCGGGGGGAAACAATGAGCAGTTCTTC
TRBV6-1	TRBD1	-	TRBJ1-5	CASSGTGWGDQPQHF	TGTGCCAGCAGTGGGACAGGGTGGGGAGATCAGCCCCAGCATTTT
TRBV12-5	TRBD1	-	TRBJ2-3	CASGLSGQTTDTQYF	TGTGCTAGTGGTTTGTCGGGACAGACTACAGATACGCAGTATTTT
TRBV27	-	few	TRBJ2-1	CASSLGGGSYNEQFF	TGTGCCAGCAGTTTGGGAGGGGGCTCCTACAATGAGCAGTTCTTC
TRBV29-1	-	-	TRBJ2-1	CSVVEVLTYNEQFF	TGCAGCGTTGTTGAGGTCTTAACCTACAATGAGCAGTTCTTC
TRBV7-9	-	few	TRBJ2-3	CASSLTDDTQYF	TGTGCCAGCAGCCTGACAGATGATACGCAGTATTTT
TRBV19	-	-	TRBJ2-7	CASSIRTFYEQYF	TGTGCCAGTAGTATTCGGACTTTCTACGAGCAGTACTTC
TRBV19	-	-	TRBJ2-7	CASSSGRSYEQYF	TGTGCCAGTAGTAGCGGGCGCTCCTACGAGCAGTACTTC
TRBV28	-	-	TRBJ1-4	CASSNIGGNEKLFF	TGTGCCAGCAGTAACATAGGGGGTAATGAAAAACTGTTTTTT
TRBV13	TRBD2	-	TRBJ2-1	CASSSPSGREYNEQFF	TGTGCCAGCAGCTCACCTAGCGGGAGGGAATACAATGAGCAGTTCTTC
TRBV7-9	TRBD1	few	TRBJ2-7	CASSHRGSNSYEQYF	TGTGCCAGCAGCCACAGGGGTTCGAATTCCTACGAGCAGTACTTC
TRBV6-5	-	-	TRBJ2-2	CASKGAVDTGELFF	TGTGCCAGCAAAGGGGCGGTGGACACCGGGGAGCTGTTTTTT
TRBV29-1	TRBD1	-	TRBJ1-4	CSPGTGGKVKGLFF	TGCAGCCCCGGGACAGGGGGAAAGGTAAAGGGACTGTTTTTT
TRBV5-1	-	once	TRBJ1-1	CASSLAGGNTEAFF	TGCGCCAGCAGCTTGGCAGGTGGCAACACTGAAGCTTTCTTT
TRBV19	-	-	TRBJ1-4	CASSSGRSATNEKLFF	TGTGCCAGTAGTTCGGGGAGATCTGCAACTAATGAAAAACTGTTTTTT
TRBV5-6	TRBD1	few	TRBJ1-4	CASSTGTGGANEKLFF	TGTGCCAGCAGCACCGGGACAGGGGGCGCGAATGAAAAACTGTTTTTT
TRBV6-5	-	-	TRBJ2-1	CASSYAMRNQFF	TGTGCCAGCAGTTACGCGATGCGGAATCAGTTCTTC
TRBV7-2	-	-	TRBJ1-2	CASSPAQTINYGYTF	TGTGCCAGCAGCCCAGCACAGACTATTAACTATGGCTACACCTTC
TRBV29-1	-	-	TRBJ2-1	CSVVWAGLYNEQFF	TGCAGCGTTGTCTGGGCGGGCCTCTACAATGAGCAGTTCTTC
TRBV19	TRBD2	-	TRBJ2-1	CASSARTSGLNEQFF	TGTGCCAGTAGTGCCCGGACTAGCGGGCTCAATGAGCAGTTCTTC
TRBV13	-	once	TRBJ2-2	CASSPAGFQGNTGELFF	TGTGCCAGCAGCCCCGCGGGGTTCCAGGGGAACACCGGGGAGCTGTTTTTT
TRBV7-2	-	-	TRBJ2-7	CASSARLRSDEQYF	TGTGCCAGCAGCGCCCGTTTACGGTCGGACGAGCAGTACTTC
TRBV19	-	-	TRBJ2-1	CASSIAGDSYNEQFF	TGTGCCAGTAGTATAGCGGGTGACTCCTACAATGAGCAGTTCTTC
TRBV11-2	TRBD1	-	TRBJ2-5	CASSLRGRETQYF	TGTGCCAGCAGCTTAAGGGGGCGTGAGACCCAGTACTTC
TRBV27	-	-	TRBJ2-7	CASSLSWGDSLYEQYF	TGTGCCAGCAGTTTATCCTGGGGGGACAGCCTTTACGAGCAGTACTTC
TRBV7-9	TRBD1	-	TRBJ1-1	CASSSRDREGKAEAFF	TGTGCCAGCAGTTCCAGGGACAGGGAGGGTAAGGCTGAAGCTTTCTTT
TRBV7-9	-	-	TRBJ2-5	CASSMEGRETQYF	TGTGCCAGCAGCATGGAAGGGAGGGAGACCCAGTACTTC
TRBV9	-	-	TRBJ2-7	CASSVGSGGSGEQYF	TGTGCCAGCAGCGTAGGATCAGGTGGTAGCGGCGAGCAGTACTTC
TRBV9	TRBD2	-	TRBJ2-3	CASSPRTSGLSTDTQYF	TGTGCCAGCAGCCCTAGGACTAGCGGGTTAAGCACAGATACGCAGTATTTT
TRBV5-1	TRBD2	-	TRBJ2-5	CASSSLAGGHETQYF	TGCGCCAGCAGCTCGTTAGCGGGGGGGCATGAGACCCAGTACTTC
TRBV6-1	TRBD1	-	TRBJ2-7	CASAPGTGIYEQYF	TGTGCCAGCGCCCCCGGGACAGGGATCTACGAGCAGTACTTC
TRBV7-8	TRBD1	few	TRBJ1-1	CASSFPGTGGFDTEAFF	TGTGCCAGCAGCTTTCCCGGGACAGGGGGCTTTGACACTGAAGCTTTCTTT
TRBV29-1	-	-	TRBJ2-3	CSVDWGRADTQYF	TGCAGCGTTGATTGGGGCAGGGCAGATACGCAGTATTTT
TRBV14	TRBD1	once	TRBJ2-7	CASSPGTAYEQYF	TGTGCCAGCAGCCCCGGGACAGCGTACGAGCAGTACTTC
TRBV29-1	TRBD1	few	TRBJ1-2	CSVALFRQGKDGYTF	TGCAGCGTCGCGCTCTTCCGACAGGGGAAAGATGGCTACACCTTC
TRBV28	TRBD1	-	TRBJ1-2	CASSFPSSTGDDYGYTF	TGTGCCAGCAGTTTCCCCTCCTCGACAGGGGACGACTATGGCTACACCTTC
TRBV5-1	-	-	TRBJ2-2	CASSLGQGAGWTGELFF	TGCGCCAGCAGCTTGGGTCAAGGTGCAGGGTGGACCGGGGAGCTGTTTTTT
TRBV10-3	-	-	TRBJ2-3	CAISESLTDTQYF	TGTGCCATCAGTGAGTCACTTACAGATACGCAGTATTTT
TRBV14	-	-	TRBJ2-5	CASSQAQGQRVGRETQYF	TGTGCCAGCAGCCAAGCGCAGGGACAGCGGGTCGGTCGGGAGACCCAGTACTTC
TRBV4-1	TRBD2	few	TRBJ2-7	CASSQQRGGLEQYF	TGCGCCAGCAGCCAACAGCGGGGGGGTCTCGAGCAGTACTTC
TRBV19	-	-	TRBJ1-2	CASSIWAFGGSDGYTF	TGTGCCAGTAGTATTTGGGCATTCGGGGGATCGGACGGCTACACCTTC
TRBV9	TRBD1	-	TRBJ2-6	CASSVRDRLHSGANVLTF	TGTGCCAGCAGCGTACGGGACAGGTTACACTCTGGGGCCAACGTCCTGACTTTC